This T cell receptor (beta chain) was identified in a study of memory CD4+ T cells and cytomegalovirus serostatus. About the study: Healthy Belgian adult donors included 9 or 10 CMV-positive and 24 CMV-negative people. Study-level points and caveats: Suggested: most of the CMV-linked TCR signature lies in CD4+ memory cells.

Per the germline V gene, CDR1 is SGHVS and CDR2 is FQNEAQ. With V trimmed by 0 bases and J by 6 bases, 8 bases remained unmatched. This CDR3 region has 17 residues. As processed by the authors: Out-of-frame sequences were removed, leaving around 2,000,000 distinct TCRbeta sequences. Clones were read by immunoSEQ multiplex PCR, and TCRdb kept only the in-frame ones, dropping some. The V and J calls and the clone size are those of that table, but D and trimming were determined from the DNA. The sample has 50,000 to 55,000 clones; under 80% are singletons. Comments on this clone: What it recognizes is unknown.

The sort gate was single viable CD3+CD4+CD8-CD45RO+ cells for memory CD4+ T cells. After thawing, CD4+ T cells were positively selected. J is TRBJ1-2 and V is TRBV7-8, with 12 nucleotides matching TRBD1. The sequence was collected from an adult in good health and CMV-seronegative. Sequencing was done on a sample of memory CD4+ T cells from blood. CDR3 residues: CASSLAGTGGGGHGYTF. The DNA of the CDR3 is TGTGCCAGCAGCTTAGCTGGGACAGGGGGCGGGGGACATGGCTACACCTTC.